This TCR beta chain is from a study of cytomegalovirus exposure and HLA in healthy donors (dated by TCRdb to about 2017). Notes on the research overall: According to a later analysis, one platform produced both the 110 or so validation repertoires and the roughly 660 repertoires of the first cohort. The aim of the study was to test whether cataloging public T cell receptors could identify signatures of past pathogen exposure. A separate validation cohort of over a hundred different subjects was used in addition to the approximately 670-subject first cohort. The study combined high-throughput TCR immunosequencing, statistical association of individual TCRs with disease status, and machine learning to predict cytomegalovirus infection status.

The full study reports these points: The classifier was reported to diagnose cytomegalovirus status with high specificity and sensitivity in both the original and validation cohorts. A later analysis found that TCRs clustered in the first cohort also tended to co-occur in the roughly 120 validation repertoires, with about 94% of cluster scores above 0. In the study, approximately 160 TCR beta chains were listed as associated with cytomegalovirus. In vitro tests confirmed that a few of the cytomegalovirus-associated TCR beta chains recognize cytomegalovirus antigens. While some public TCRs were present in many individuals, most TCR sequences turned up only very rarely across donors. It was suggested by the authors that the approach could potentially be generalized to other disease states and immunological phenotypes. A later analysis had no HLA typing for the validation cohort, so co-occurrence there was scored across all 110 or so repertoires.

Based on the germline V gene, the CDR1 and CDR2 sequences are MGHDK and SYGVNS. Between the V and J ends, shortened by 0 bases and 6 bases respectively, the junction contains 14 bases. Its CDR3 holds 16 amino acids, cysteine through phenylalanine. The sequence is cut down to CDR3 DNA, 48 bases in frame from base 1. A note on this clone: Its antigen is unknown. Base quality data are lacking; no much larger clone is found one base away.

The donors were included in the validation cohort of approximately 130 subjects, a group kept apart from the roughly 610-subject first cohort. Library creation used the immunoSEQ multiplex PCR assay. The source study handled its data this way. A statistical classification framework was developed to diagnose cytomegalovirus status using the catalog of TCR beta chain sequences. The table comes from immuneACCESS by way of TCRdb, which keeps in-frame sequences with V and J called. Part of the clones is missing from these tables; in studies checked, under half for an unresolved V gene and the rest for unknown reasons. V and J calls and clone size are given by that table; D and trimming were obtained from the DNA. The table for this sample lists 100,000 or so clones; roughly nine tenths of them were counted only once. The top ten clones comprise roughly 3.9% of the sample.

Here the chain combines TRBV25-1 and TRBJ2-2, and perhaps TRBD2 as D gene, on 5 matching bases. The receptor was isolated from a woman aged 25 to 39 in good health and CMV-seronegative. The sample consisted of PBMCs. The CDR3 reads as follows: CASSEYLSSVPGELFF. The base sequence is TGTGCCAGCAGTGAATATTTGAGTAGCGTGCCCGGGGAGCTGTTTTTT.